These T cell receptor beta chains were read from a single sample in a study of T-cell reconstitution after alpha-beta-depleted transplantation in children. In TCRdb, the PCR reads were re-called with MiXCR into one record per CDR3 protein. The sample carries approximately 1,000,000 distinct CDR3 sequences, roughly 29% recorded once. The specimen comprised PBMCs, mostly from graft donor cells, sampled 360 days after TCRalphabeta/CD19-depleted stem cell transplant. The receptors shown here come from a boy under two years old who had a stem cell transplant for SCID, so the T cells may come from the graft donor. CDR3s include the opening cysteine and the closing phenylalanine or tryptophan. Fields, in order: D gene, J gene, clone size, CDR3 length, V gene, CDR3 DNA, CDR3 protein. The D gene is left open where the match is weak. The size entry is marked missing in some rows and otherwise reads once, few, many or a size class.

>.|TRBJ2-3|.|13|TRBV7-2
TGTGCCAGCAGCTTAGTCGGAGCGAAGGGGCAGTATTTT
CASSLVGAKGQYF
>TRBD2|TRBJ2-2|.|17|TRBV11-2
TGTGCCAGCAGCTTAACCGGGACTAGCGGGGTAGCCGGGGAGCTGTTTTTT
CASSLTGTSGVAGELFF
>.|TRBJ1-2|.|14|TRBV9
TGTGCCAGCAGCGTAGGCCCAGGGAGCTATGGCTACACCTTC
CASSVGPGSYGYTF
>.|TRBJ1-1|once|16|TRBV4-1
TGCGCCAGCAGCCTTACTCCTAGCGTTCCGGCCAAACGAGCTTTCTTT
CASSLTPSVPAKRAFF
>.|TRBJ2-5|few|16|TRBV5-5
TGTGCCAGCAGCCGAGGAGGGATTGTAGGGGGCGAGACCCAGTACTTC
CASSRGGIVGGETQYF
>TRBD1|TRBJ1-1|.|13|TRBV19
TGTGCCGGCAAGGGACAGGGGGCATCTGAAGCTTTCTTT
CAGKGQGASEAFF
>.|TRBJ1-5|.|19|TRBV15
TGTGCCACCAGCAGAGATCGTATGACAGATTGGGGGCGCGGTCAGCCCCAGCATTTT
CATSRDRMTDWGRGQPQHF
>.|TRBJ1-5|.|13|TRBV5-6
TGTGCCAGCAGCTTGCGGTCGGCTCAGCCCCAGCATTTT
CASSLRSAQPQHF
>.|TRBJ2-7|.|14|TRBV2
TGTGCCAGCAGTGAAGCGGGGGTGCGTGACGAGCAGTACTTC
CASSEAGVRDEQYF
>.|TRBJ1-1|few|12|TRBV18
TGTGCCAGCTCACCGGTCGGGTCTGAAGCTTTCTTT
CASSPVGSEAFF